A selection of T cell receptor beta chains follows, all from one sample in a study of cytomegalovirus exposure and HLA in healthy donors. Sequenced by immunoSEQ multiplex PCR; TCRdb stores in-frame clones only, minus some. The sample lists some 200,000 clones, 75% to 85% seen once, with about 1.4% in the top ten. The sample taken for sequencing was PBMCs. Receptor source: a girl between 10 and 17 years old in good health and CMV-seropositive. CDR3s include the opening cysteine and the closing phenylalanine or tryptophan. Fields, in order: D gene, V gene, clone size, J gene, CDR3 protein, CDR3 DNA. The D gene is left open where the match is weak. Rows may omit the clone size; those that give it use once, few, many or a size class.

TRBD1	TRBV7-9	-	TRBJ2-7	CASRGQAPYEQYF	TGTGCCAGCAGAGGACAGGCACCCTACGAGCAGTACTTC
-	TRBV5-5	once	TRBJ2-7	CASSLVQGISYEQYF	TGTGCCAGCAGCTTGGTCCAGGGGATTTCCTACGAGCAGTACTTC
-	TRBV4-3	-	TRBJ2-6	CASGGQSGANVLTF	TGCGCCAGCGGTGGACAGTCTGGGGCCAACGTCCTGACTTTC
TRBD1	TRBV7-9	-	TRBJ1-2	CASSLRQGTYGYTF	TGTGCCAGCAGCTTACGACAGGGGACCTATGGCTACACCTTC
TRBD1	TRBV18	-	TRBJ2-7	CASSLNQGEHEQYF	TGTGCCAGCTCACTAAATCAGGGGGAACACGAGCAGTACTTC
-	TRBV12-2	-	TRBJ2-2	CASRQGENTGELFF	TGTGCAAGTCGGCAGGGGGAGAACACCGGGGAGCTGTTTTTT
TRBD1	TRBV6-6	-	TRBJ1-5	CASRGQNSNQPQHF	TGTGCCAGCAGGGGACAGAATAGCAATCAGCCCCAGCATTTT
-	TRBV6-5	-	TRBJ2-5	CASSYGGGGTQYF	TGTGCCAGCAGTTATGGAGGAGGTGGGACCCAGTACTTC
-	TRBV5-4	-	TRBJ2-4	CASGDRAEGKNIQYF	TGTGCCAGCGGAGACAGGGCGGAGGGCAAAAACATTCAGTACTTC
-	TRBV27	-	TRBJ1-6	CASSWGQGSSSPLHF	TGTGCCAGCAGTTGGGGCCAGGGGAGTAGTTCACCCCTCCACTTT
-	TRBV6-1	-	TRBJ1-3	CASSEQSPTLGNTIYF	TGTGCCAGCAGTGAACAATCGCCGACACTTGGAAACACCATATATTTT
-	TRBV2	-	TRBJ2-7	CASSTDSYEQYF	TGTGCCAGCAGCACAGACTCCTACGAGCAGTACTTC
TRBD1	TRBV4-1	-	TRBJ2-6	CASSQGRTGGYSGANVLTF	TGCGCCAGCAGCCAAGGGAGGACAGGGGGGTACTCTGGGGCCAACGTCCTGACTTTC
-	TRBV14	-	TRBJ2-7	CASSPGRGPYEQYF	TGTGCCAGCAGCCCCGGGCGGGGTCCCTACGAGCAGTACTTC
TRBD1	TRBV11-2	few	TRBJ2-3	CASSPTGTGGPADTQYF	TGTGCCAGCAGTCCGACCGGGACAGGGGGACCGGCAGATACGCAGTATTTT
TRBD1	TRBV30	-	TRBJ1-5	CAWTRGLDQPQHF	TGTGCCTGGACCAGGGGGCTCGATCAGCCCCAGCATTTT
TRBD1	TRBV29-1	-	TRBJ1-2	CSVEMGQGTYGYTF	TGCAGCGTTGAGATGGGACAGGGGACCTATGGCTACACCTTC
-	TRBV2	-	TRBJ1-3	CASTEDRFNSGNTIYF	TGTGCCAGCACCGAAGACAGGTTCAACTCTGGAAACACCATATATTTT
TRBD1	TRBV18	-	TRBJ1-2	CASSPKLQGRWDYGYTF	TGTGCCAGCTCACCAAAACTACAGGGGAGATGGGACTATGGCTACACCTTC
-	TRBV28	-	TRBJ1-2	CASSLPDLPPGYTF	TGTGCCAGCAGTTTACCTGACTTGCCTCCTGGCTACACCTTC
TRBD1	TRBV9	-	TRBJ1-2	CASSGGGEGSRPYGYTF	TGTGCCAGCAGCGGAGGGGGCGAAGGTTCGAGACCTTATGGCTACACCTTC
-	TRBV6-1	few	TRBJ1-5	CASAGEPQGQPQHF	TGTGCCAGCGCTGGCGAACCCCAGGGTCAGCCCCAGCATTTT
TRBD2	TRBV2	-	TRBJ2-3	CASRRLTSGSTDTQYF	TGTGCCAGCAGGAGGCTCACTAGCGGGTCCACAGATACGCAGTATTTT
TRBD1	TRBV5-1	-	TRBJ1-2	CASSLAGGNYGYTF	TGCGCCAGCAGCTTGGCAGGGGGGAACTATGGCTACACCTTC
-	TRBV7-2	-	TRBJ2-1	CASSLASPTSYNEQFF	TGTGCCAGCAGCTTAGCCTCCCCGACTAGTTACAATGAGCAGTTCTTC
-	TRBV5-1	few	TRBJ2-7	CASSLVGTFSYEQYF	TGCGCCAGCAGCTTGGTTGGGACTTTCTCCTACGAGCAGTACTTC
TRBD1	TRBV7-6	-	TRBJ2-7	CAPARDRGNKFSYEQYF	TGTGCCCCCGCCCGAGACAGGGGCAATAAATTTTCCTACGAGCAGTACTTC
-	TRBV5-1	-	TRBJ2-5	CASSLRVGRGETQYF	TGCGCCAGCAGCTTGAGGGTAGGAAGGGGAGAGACCCAGTACTTC
-	TRBV28	once	TRBJ2-3	CASVERSTDTQYF	TGTGCCAGCGTGGAGAGGTCCACAGATACGCAGTATTTT
TRBD1	TRBV5-1	-	TRBJ2-7	CASSSTAGTVYEQYF	TGCGCCAGCAGCTCAACCGCCGGGACAGTCTACGAGCAGTACTTC
-	TRBV6-6	-	TRBJ1-6	CASGPPGSSYNSPLHF	TGTGCCAGCGGGCCCCCCGGGAGCTCCTATAATTCACCCCTCCACTTT
-	TRBV6-4	-	TRBJ1-1	CASSDSAGGLTEAFF	TGTGCCAGCAGTGACTCGGCGGGGGGGCTCACTGAAGCTTTCTTT
TRBD1	TRBV5-6	-	TRBJ1-6	CASSLAPTGLNSPLHF	TGTGCCAGCAGCTTGGCCCCGACAGGGTTAAATTCACCCCTCCACTTT
-	TRBV7-2	-	TRBJ2-3	CASSLAGRGATDTQYF	TGTGCCAGCAGCTTAGCGGGGAGGGGGGCCACAGATACGCAGTATTTT
TRBD1	TRBV5-6	-	TRBJ1-4	CASSLFGDLTGDEKLFF	TGTGCCAGCAGCTTGTTTGGGGACTTAACAGGGGATGAAAAACTGTTTTTT
-	TRBV20-1	-	TRBJ1-1	CSAPPVTEAFF	TGCAGTGCCCCCCCAGTTACTGAAGCTTTCTTT
-	TRBV29-1	few	TRBJ2-5	CSVETQASETQYF	TGCAGCGTTGAAACCCAGGCCTCAGAGACCCAGTACTTC
-	TRBV7-2	-	TRBJ2-5	CASSFPRNQETQYF	TGTGCCAGCAGCTTTCCCAGAAACCAAGAGACCCAGTACTTC
-	TRBV27	-	TRBJ2-3	CASSLQAVTGTDTQYF	TGTGCCAGCAGTTTACAAGCCGTAACAGGCACAGATACGCAGTATTTT
-	TRBV5-4	-	TRBJ2-7	CASSLDPGAYEQYF	TGTGCCAGCAGCTTGGACCCCGGGGCCTACGAGCAGTACTTC
-	TRBV6-5	-	TRBJ2-7	CASSATGNSYEQYF	TGTGCCAGCAGTGCCACAGGGAACTCCTACGAGCAGTACTTC
TRBD1	TRBV4-1	-	TRBJ2-1	CASSQADRGHGEQFF	TGCGCCAGCAGCCAAGCGGACAGGGGGCATGGTGAGCAGTTCTTC
-	TRBV29-1	-	TRBJ2-2	CSVALGGAGGELFF	TGCAGCGTTGCCCTAGGGGGGGCAGGCGGGGAGCTGTTTTTT